This T cell receptor beta chain was captured in a study of T cell responses to AZD1222 COVID-19 vaccine. The CDR3 consists of 17 residues. Germline assignment: CDR1 MDHEN and CDR2 SYDVKM. The V gene end was trimmed by 6 bases and the J gene end by 0 bases; junction bases not matched to a gene: 13. With regard to this clone: Its antigen is unidentified.

Study observations and caveats: Receipt of two AZD1222 doses was followed by a rise in Spike-specific TCR breadth and depth.

Measured with immunoSEQ multiplex PCR; TCRdb has only the in-frame clones, and not every one. The sample includes about 120,000 clones, 85% to 90% of them seen just once. The starting material was peripheral blood, obtained on day 0 of AZD1222 vaccination. The TCR originated in an adult in good health. The chain couples TRBV28 to TRBJ2-7; 8 nucleotides agree with TRBD1. The CDR3 nucleotides read TGTGCCAGCAGCCCGGGACAGGTGTCAAGTAGCTCCTACGAGCAGTACTTC. It specifies CASSPGQVSSSSYEQYF.